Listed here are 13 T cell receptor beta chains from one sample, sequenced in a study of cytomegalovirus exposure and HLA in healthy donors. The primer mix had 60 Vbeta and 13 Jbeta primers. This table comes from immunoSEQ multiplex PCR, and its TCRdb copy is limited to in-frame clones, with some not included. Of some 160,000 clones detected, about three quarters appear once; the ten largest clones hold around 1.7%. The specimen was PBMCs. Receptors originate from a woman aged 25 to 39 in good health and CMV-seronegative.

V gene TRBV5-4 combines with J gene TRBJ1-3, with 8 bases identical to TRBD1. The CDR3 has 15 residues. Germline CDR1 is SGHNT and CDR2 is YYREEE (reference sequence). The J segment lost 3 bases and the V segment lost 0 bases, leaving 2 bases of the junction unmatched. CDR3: CASSLAGTGGNTIYF. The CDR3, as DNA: TGTGCCAGCAGCTTGGCGGGGACAGGTGGAAACACCATATATTTT.

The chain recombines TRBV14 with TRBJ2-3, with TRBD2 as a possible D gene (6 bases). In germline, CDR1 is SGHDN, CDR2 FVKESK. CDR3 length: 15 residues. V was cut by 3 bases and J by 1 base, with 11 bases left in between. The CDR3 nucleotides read TGTGCCAGCAGCCATGGGACTTACCGCACAGATACGCAGTATTTT. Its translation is CASSHGTYRTDTQYF. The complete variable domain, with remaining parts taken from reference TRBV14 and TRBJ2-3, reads EAGVTQFPSHSVIEKGQTVTLRCDPISGHDNLYWYRRVMGKEIKFLLHFVKESKQDESGMPNNRFLAERTGGTYSTLKVQPAELEDSGVYFCASSHGTYRTDTQYFGPGTRLTVL.

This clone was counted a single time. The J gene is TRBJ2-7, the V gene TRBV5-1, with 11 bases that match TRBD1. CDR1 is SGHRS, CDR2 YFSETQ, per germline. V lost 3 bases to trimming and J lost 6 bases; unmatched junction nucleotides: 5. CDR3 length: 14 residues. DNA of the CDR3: TGCGCCAGCAGCTCGCGGACAGGGGGCGGCGAGCAGTACTTC. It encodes CASSSRTGGGEQYF.

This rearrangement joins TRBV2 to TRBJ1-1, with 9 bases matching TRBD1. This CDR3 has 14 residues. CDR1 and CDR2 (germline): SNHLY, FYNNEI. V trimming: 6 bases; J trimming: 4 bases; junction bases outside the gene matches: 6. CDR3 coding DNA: TGTGCCAGCAGAAGGACAGGGGAACTCACTGAAGCTTTCTTT. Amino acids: CASRRTGELTEAFF. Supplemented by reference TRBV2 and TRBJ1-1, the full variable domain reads EPEVTQTPSHQVTQMGQEVILRCVPISNHLYFYWYRQILGQKVEFLVSFYNNEISEKSEIFDDQFSVERPDGSNFTLKIRSTKLEDSAMYFCASRRTGELTEAFFGQGTRLTVV.

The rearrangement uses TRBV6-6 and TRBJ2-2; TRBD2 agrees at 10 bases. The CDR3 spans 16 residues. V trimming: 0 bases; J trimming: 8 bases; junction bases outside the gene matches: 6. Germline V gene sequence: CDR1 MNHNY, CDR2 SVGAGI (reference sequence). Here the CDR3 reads CASSYSMLAGDGELFF. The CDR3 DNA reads TGTGCCAGCAGTTACTCGATGCTAGCGGGGGATGGGGAGCTGTTTTTT.

The CDR3 spells CASRTGGIRTNEKLFF. CDR3 DNA sequence: TGCGCCAGCAGGACAGGGGGCATTAGGACTAATGAAAAACTGTTTTTT. V gene TRBV23-1 combines with J gene TRBJ1-4; TRBD1 aligns across 10 bases. TRBV23-1 is an ORF, with its function uncertain. The CDR3 is 16 residues long. Germline trimming cut 6 bases from V and 2 bases from J; bases unmatched to any gene: 6.

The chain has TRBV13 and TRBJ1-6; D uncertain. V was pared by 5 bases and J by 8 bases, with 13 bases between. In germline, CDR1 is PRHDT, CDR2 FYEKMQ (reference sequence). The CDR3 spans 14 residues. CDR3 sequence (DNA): TGTGCCAGCAGCCGGGAACAAGCGGATTCACCCCTCCACTTT. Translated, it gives CASSREQADSPLHF.

The CDR3, as DNA: TGTGCCAGCATAGGGGAAGAGACCCAGTACTTC. It yields the protein CASIGEETQYF. The V and J genes are TRBV6-5 and TRBJ2-5; D is perhaps TRBD1 (5 bases). Per the germline V gene, CDR1 is MNHEY and CDR2 is SVGAGI. V lost 7 bases to trimming and J lost 3 bases, with 6 bases between them. The CDR3 spans 11 residues.

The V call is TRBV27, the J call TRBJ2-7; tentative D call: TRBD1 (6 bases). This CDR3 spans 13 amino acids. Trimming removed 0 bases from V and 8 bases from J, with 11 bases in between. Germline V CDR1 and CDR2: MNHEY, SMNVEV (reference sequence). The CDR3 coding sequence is TGTGCCAGCAGTTTATCGGCACAGGGTAAGCAGTACTTC. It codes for CASSLSAQGKQYF.

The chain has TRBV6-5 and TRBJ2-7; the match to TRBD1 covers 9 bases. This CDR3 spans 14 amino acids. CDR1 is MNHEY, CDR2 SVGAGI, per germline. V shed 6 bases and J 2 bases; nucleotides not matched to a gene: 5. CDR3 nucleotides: TGTGCCAGCAGGTCCGGGACAGGGACCTACGAGCAGTACTTC. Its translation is CASRSGTGTYEQYF.

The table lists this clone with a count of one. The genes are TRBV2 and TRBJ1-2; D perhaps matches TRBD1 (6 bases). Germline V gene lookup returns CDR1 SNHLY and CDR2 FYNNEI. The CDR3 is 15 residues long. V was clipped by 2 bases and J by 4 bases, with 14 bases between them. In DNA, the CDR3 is TGTGCCAGCAGTGAAAGGGGGACGAGGGGCTATGGCTACACCTTC. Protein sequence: CASSERGTRGYGYTF.

The CDR3 nucleotides read TGTGCCAGCAGCGCATCGACTAGCGGGGGGGTGCGGCAGTATTTT. It codes for CASSASTSGGVRQYF. J is TRBJ2-3 and V is TRBV7-2; TRBD2 matches at 14 bases. This CDR3 region has 15 residues. The junction had 9 bases not matched to a gene; V was cut back by 5 bases and J by 11 bases. CDR1 is SGHTA, CDR2 FQGNSA, per germline.

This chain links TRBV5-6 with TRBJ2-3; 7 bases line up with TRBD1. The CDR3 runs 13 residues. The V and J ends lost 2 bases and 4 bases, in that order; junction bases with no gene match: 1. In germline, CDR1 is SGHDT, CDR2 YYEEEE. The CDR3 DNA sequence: TGTGCCAGCAGCTTCGGGACAGCAGATACGCAGTATTTT. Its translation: CASSFGTADTQYF.